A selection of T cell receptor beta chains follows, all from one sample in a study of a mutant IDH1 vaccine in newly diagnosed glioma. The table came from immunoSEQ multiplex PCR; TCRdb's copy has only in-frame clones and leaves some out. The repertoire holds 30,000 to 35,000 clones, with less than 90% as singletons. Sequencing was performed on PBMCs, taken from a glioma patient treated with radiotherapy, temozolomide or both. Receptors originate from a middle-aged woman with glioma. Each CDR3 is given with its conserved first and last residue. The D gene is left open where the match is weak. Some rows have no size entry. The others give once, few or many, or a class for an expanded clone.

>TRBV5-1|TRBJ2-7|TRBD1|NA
TGCGCCAGCAGCCGGAGTTGGGACAGGACCTACGAGCAGTACTTC
CASSRSWDRTYEQYF
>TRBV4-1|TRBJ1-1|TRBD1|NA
TGCGCCAGCAGCGGGACAGGGGCAGCTAACACTGAAGCTTTCTTT
CASSGTGAANTEAFF
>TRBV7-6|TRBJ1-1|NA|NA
TGTGCCAGCAGCCCCACATGGGGGCAAGACTTGAACACTGAAGCTTTCTTT
CASSPTWGQDLNTEAFF
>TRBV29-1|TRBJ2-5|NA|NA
TGCAGCGTTGGGGGCCTTGGAGGGCCGGAGACCCAGTACTTC
CSVGGLGGPETQYF
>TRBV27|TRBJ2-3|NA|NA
TGTGCCAGCAGTTTATCTCCCCCCGGGCAGTATTTT
CASSLSPPGQYF
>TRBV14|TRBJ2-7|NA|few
TGTGCCAGCAGTCACAGCGCAGGATTTGGCTACGAGCAGTACTTC
CASSHSAGFGYEQYF
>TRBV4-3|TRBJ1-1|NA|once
TGCGCCAGCAGCCAAGAATACAAGGGCACTGAAGCTTTCTTT
CASSQEYKGTEAFF
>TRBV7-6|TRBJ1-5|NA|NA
TGTGCCAGCAGCCTAGACGGCCGCAATCAGCCCCAGCATTTT
CASSLDGRNQPQHF
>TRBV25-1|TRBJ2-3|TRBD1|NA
TGTGCCAGCAGTGCACCCTCGACAGGGGCCCCAGATACGCAGTATTTT
CASSAPSTGAPDTQYF
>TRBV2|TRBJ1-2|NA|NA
TGTGCCAGCAGTGGTGACGATAACTATGGCTACACCTTC
CASSGDDNYGYTF
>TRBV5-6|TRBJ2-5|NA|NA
TGTGCCAGCAGCCTTCAGGGACAAGAGACCCAGTACTTC
CASSLQGQETQYF
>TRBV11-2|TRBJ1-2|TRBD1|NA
TGTGCCAGCAGCCATTACACCACAGGGGGCTGGAATGGCTACACCTTC
CASSHYTTGGWNGYTF
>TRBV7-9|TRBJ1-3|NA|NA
TGTGCCAGCAGCTTCTCCGGGGACACCATATATTTT
CASSFSGDTIYF
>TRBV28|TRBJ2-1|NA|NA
TGTGCCAGCAGTTTGGGGAATGAGCAGTTCTTC
CASSLGNEQFF
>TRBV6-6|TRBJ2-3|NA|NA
TGTGCCAGCAGTCCCTACTCGAGCACAGATACGCAGTATTTT
CASSPYSSTDTQYF
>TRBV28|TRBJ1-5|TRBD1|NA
TGTGCCAGCAGTTTATTTGGGACAGGGGGGGTGGGAAGCAATCAGCCCCAGCATTTT
CASSLFGTGGVGSNQPQHF
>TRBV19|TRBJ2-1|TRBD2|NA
TGTGCCAGTGCGGGGGGGGGCTCCTACAATGAGCAGTTCTTC
CASAGGGSYNEQFF
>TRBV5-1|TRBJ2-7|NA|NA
TGCGCCAGCAGCTTGGGGCTCCGGGACCAGCCTTCCTACGAGCAGTACTTC
CASSLGLRDQPSYEQYF
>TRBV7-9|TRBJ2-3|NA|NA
TGTGCCAGCAGTTCTAGCACAGATACGCAGTATTTT
CASSSSTDTQYF
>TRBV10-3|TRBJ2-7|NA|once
TGTGCCATCAGTGAGTCCAGGGGGGCCGGGGGCGAGCAGTACTTC
CAISESRGAGGEQYF
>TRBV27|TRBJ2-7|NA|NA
TGTGCCAGCAGTTTCCGGGACGGCTCCTACGAGCAGTACTTC
CASSFRDGSYEQYF
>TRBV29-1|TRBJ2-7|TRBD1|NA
TGCAGCGTCTCCCGGGACAGTAACGAGCAGTACTTC
CSVSRDSNEQYF